Listed here are 5 T cell receptor beta chains from one sample, sequenced in a study of cytomegalovirus exposure and HLA in healthy donors. The PCR contained 60 Vbeta and 13 Jbeta primers. Sequenced by immunoSEQ multiplex PCR; TCRdb stores in-frame clones only, minus some. The sample lists about 130,000 clones, 60% to 80% occurring once. The sequenced material came from PBMCs. The receptors were sampled from a man aged 30-40 years in good health and CMV-seronegative.

For the CDR3, the DNA is TGCGCCAGCAGTCCCTCAAGCTTGGCAGATACGCAGTATTTT. Protein: CASSPSSLADTQYF. This rearrangement joins TRBV4-1 to TRBJ2-3; D call uncertain. V was trimmed by 6 bases and J by 4 bases, leaving 14 bases between them. The CDR3 sequence is 14 residues long. The germline V gene has CDR1 MGHRA and CDR2 YSYEKL.

The chain carries TRBV27 and TRBJ2-1; a possible D gene is TRBD2 (5 bases). Trimming removed 3 bases at V and 7 bases at J, with 10 bases between. Germline CDR1 MNHEY, CDR2 SMNVEV (reference sequence). The CDR3 runs to 13 residues. DNA of the CDR3: TGTGCCAGCAGTTTCGACCGGAGGAATGAGCAGTTCTTC. It translates to CASSFDRRNEQFF.

V and J are TRBV19 and TRBJ2-2, with D tentatively TRBD1 (6 bases). The CDR3 runs 14 residues. CDR1 and CDR2 (germline): LNHDA, SQIVND (reference sequence). With 3 bases removed from V and 5 bases from J, the gap between germline ends came to 10 bases. The CDR3 DNA sequence: TGTGCCAGTAGTATTGGGGGCGAAACCGGGGAGCTGTTTTTT. Protein sequence: CASSIGGETGELFF.

This chain uses TRBV28 with TRBJ1-1; D not certain. This CDR3 comprises 12 residues. The germline V gene has CDR1 MDHEN and CDR2 SYDVKM. The ends were cut back, 1 base at V and 6 bases at J, with 6 bases in the middle. CDR3 bases: TGTGCCAGCAGTTTATCGGTCCCTGAAGCTTTCTTT. It codes for CASSLSVPEAFF. The entire variable domain, with the rest obtained from reference TRBV28 and TRBJ1-1, is as follows: DVKVTQSSRYLVKRTGEKVFLECVQDMDHENMFWYRQDPGLGLRLIYFSYDVKMKEKGDIPEGYSVSREKKERFSLILESASTNQTSMYLCASSLSVPEAFFGQGTRLTVV.

The V call is TRBV5-1, the J call TRBJ2-1; 9 bases line up with TRBD2. The trim removed 6 bases at V and 3 bases at J, leaving 7 bases unmatched. The CDR3 contains 15 residues. Germline-derived CDR1 and CDR2 are SGHRS and YFSETQ. Here the CDR3 reads CASTIGLASYNEQFF. The CDR3 region has the DNA TGCGCCAGCACGATCGGACTAGCGAGCTACAATGAGCAGTTCTTC.